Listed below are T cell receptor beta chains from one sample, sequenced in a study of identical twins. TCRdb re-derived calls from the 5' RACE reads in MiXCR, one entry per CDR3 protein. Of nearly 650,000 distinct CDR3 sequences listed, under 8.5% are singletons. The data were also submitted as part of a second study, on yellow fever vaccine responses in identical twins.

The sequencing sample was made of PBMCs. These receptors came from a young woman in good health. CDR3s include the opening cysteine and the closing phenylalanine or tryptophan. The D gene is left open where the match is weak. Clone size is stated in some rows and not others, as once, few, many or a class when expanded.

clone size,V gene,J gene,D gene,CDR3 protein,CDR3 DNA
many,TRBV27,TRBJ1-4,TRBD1,CASSAGQGVGKLFF,TGTGCCAGCAGTGCAGGGCAGGGGGTGGGAAAACTGTTTTTT
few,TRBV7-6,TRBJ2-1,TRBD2,CASSLDPGGRDYNEQFF,TGTGCCAGCAGCTTAGATCCGGGCGGGAGAGATTACAATGAGCAGTTCTTC
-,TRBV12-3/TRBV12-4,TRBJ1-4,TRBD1,CASSGGDRANEKLFF,TGTGCCAGCAGTGGGGGGGACAGGGCTAATGAAAAACTGTTTTTT
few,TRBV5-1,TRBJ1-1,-,CASSLGVDRPNTEAFF,TGCGCCAGCAGCTTGGGAGTGGACAGACCGAACACTGAAGCTTTCTTT
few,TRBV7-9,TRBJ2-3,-,CASSQTTALLTDTQYF,TGTGCCAGCAGCCAGACGACAGCTCTACTCACAGATACGCAGTATTTT
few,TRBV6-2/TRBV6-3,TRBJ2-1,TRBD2,CASSYGLASPNEQFF,TGTGCCAGCAGTTACGGACTAGCATCGCCCAATGAGCAGTTCTTC
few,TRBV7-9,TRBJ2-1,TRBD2,CASSARTSGRDEQFF,TGTGCCAGCAGCGCCCGGACTAGCGGGAGGGATGAGCAGTTCTTC
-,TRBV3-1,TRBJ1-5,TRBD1,CAGKKGARNQPQHF,TGTGCCGGAAAGAAGGGGGCTCGCAATCAGCCCCAGCATTTT
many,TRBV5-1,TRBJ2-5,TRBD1,CASSRDRGETQYF,TGCGCCAGCAGCAGGGACAGGGGAGAGACCCAGTACTTC
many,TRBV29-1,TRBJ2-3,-,CSVAGGDSINTQYF,TGCAGCGTTGCCGGGGGGGACAGTATTAATACGCAGTATTTT
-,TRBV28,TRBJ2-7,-,CASSLGAVSSYEQYF,TGTGCCAGCAGTTTGGGGGCAGTGAGCTCCTACGAGCAGTACTTC
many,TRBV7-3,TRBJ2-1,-,CASSLASGLNYNEQFF,TGTGCCAGCAGCTTAGCCAGCGGATTGAACTACAATGAGCAGTTCTTC
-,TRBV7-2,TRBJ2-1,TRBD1,CASSLGGQGAKGQFF,TGTGCCAGCAGCTTAGGCGGACAGGGGGCGAAGGGGCAGTTCTTC
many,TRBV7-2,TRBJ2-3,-,CASSLWGGTDTQYF,TGTGCCAGCAGCTTGTGGGGGGGCACAGATACGCAGTATTTT
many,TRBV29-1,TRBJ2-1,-,CSAAGSSSVGDNEQFF,TGCAGCGCTGCAGGGTCTTCCTCGGTCGGCGACAATGAGCAGTTCTTC
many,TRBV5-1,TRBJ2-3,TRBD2,CASSTQPTLAGATDTQYF,TGCGCCAGCAGCACCCAGCCCACCTTAGCGGGGGCCACAGATACGCAGTATTTT
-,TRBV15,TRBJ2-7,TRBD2,CATSRDREREWYEQYF,TGTGCCACCAGCAGAGATCGAGAGCGGGAGTGGTACGAGCAGTACTTC
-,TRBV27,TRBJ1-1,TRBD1,CASTKGADRWNTEAFF,TGTGCCAGCACCAAGGGGGCAGATAGGTGGAACACTGAAGCTTTCTTT
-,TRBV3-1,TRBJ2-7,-,CASSQGPTPYEQYF,TGTGCCAGCAGCCAAGGGCCTACCCCCTACGAGCAGTACTTC
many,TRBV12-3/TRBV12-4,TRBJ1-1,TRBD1,CASRLRDRGTEAFF,TGTGCCAGCAGGCTCCGGGACAGGGGCACTGAAGCTTTCTTT
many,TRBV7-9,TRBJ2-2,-,CASSYHKSTGELFF,TGTGCCAGCAGCTATCACAAAAGCACCGGGGAGCTGTTTTTT
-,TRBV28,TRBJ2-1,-,CASSLSSGGSYNEQFF,TGTGCCAGCAGTTTGTCATCAGGCGGCTCCTACAATGAGCAGTTCTTC
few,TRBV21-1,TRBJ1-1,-,CASSPDPKGVDTEAFF,TGTGCCAGCAGCCCGGACCCTAAAGGGGTCGACACTGAAGCTTTCTTT
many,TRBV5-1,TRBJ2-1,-,CASSRLGHGPGFFHNEQFF,TGCGCCAGCAGCCGTCTAGGCCACGGCCCAGGGTTTTTCCACAATGAGCAGTTCTTC
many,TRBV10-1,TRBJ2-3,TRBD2,CASSKGLAGDTQYF,TGCGCCAGCAGCAAAGGACTAGCCGGAGATACGCAGTATTTT
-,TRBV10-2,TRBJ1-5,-,CASSERQTLIGNQHF,TGCGCCAGCAGTGAACGACAGACCCTGATTGGAAACCAGCATTTT
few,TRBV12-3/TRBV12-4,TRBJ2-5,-,CASSSTGPRETQYF,TGTGCCAGCAGTTCGACAGGCCCAAGAGAGACCCAGTACTTC
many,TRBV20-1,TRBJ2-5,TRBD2,CSASGRDGNRETQYF,TGCAGTGCTAGCGGGAGGGACGGCAATAGAGAGACCCAGTACTTC
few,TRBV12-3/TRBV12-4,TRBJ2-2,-,CASSGRTANTGELFF,TGTGCCAGCAGTGGGCGGACGGCGAACACCGGGGAGCTGTTTTTT
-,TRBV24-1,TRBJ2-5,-,CATSAPDKETQYF,TGTGCCACCAGTGCCCCGGACAAAGAGACCCAGTACTTC
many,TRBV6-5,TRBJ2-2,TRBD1,CASSHRGQGTGELFF,TGTGCCAGCAGTCACAGGGGGCAAGGGACCGGGGAGCTGTTTTTT
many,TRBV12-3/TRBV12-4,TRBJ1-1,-,CASSLTHVGANTEAFF,TGTGCCAGCAGTTTAACTCATGTCGGGGCGAACACTGAAGCTTTCTTT
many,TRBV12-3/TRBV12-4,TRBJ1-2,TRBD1,CASSDRVPRGYTF,TGTGCCAGCAGTGACAGGGTTCCACGAGGCTACACCTTC
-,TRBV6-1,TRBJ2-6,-,CASTSGPRNVLTF,TGTGCCAGCACCTCAGGGCCCCGTAACGTCCTGACTTTC
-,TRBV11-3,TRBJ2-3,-,CASSWSRGSGTDTQYF,TGTGCCAGCAGCTGGAGTCGAGGGTCTGGCACAGATACGCAGTATTTT
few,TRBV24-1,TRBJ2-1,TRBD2,CATSDRLAGAKEQFF,TGTGCCACCAGTGACCGACTAGCGGGAGCTAAAGAGCAGTTCTTC
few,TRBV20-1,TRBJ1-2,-,CSAISGDYGYTF,TGCAGTGCTATTTCCGGCGACTATGGCTACACCTTC
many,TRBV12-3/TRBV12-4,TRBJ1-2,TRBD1,CATSTGAGYGYTF,TGTGCCACCTCAACAGGGGCTGGCTATGGCTACACCTTC
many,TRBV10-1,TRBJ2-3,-,CASSESGLNTQYF,TGCGCCAGCAGTGAGTCTGGTTTGAATACGCAGTATTTT
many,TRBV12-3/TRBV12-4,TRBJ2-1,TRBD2,CASSTSGLGAYNEQFF,TGTGCCAGCAGTACCTCGGGACTAGGCGCATACAATGAGCAGTTCTTC
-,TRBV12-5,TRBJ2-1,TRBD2,CASAPFGGLGTSPRRNEQFF,TGTGCTAGTGCCCCCTTTGGGGGACTTGGGACTAGCCCACGAAGGAATGAGCAGTTCTTC
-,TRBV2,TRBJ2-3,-,CASTGTRNPDTQYF,TGTGCCAGCACCGGGACGCGAAATCCAGATACGCAGTATTTT
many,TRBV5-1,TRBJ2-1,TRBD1,CASSWPGQGDGAIYNEQFF,TGCGCCAGCAGCTGGCCGGGACAGGGGGATGGTGCGATCTACAATGAGCAGTTCTTC
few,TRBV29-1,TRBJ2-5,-,CSAEGLDTEETQYF,TGCAGCGCTGAAGGACTGGACACCGAAGAGACCCAGTACTTC
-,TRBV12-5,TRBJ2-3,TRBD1,CASADSNRGLRHGPKQTDTQYF,TGTGCTAGTGCTGATTCTAACAGGGGGCTTCGTCATGGCCCGAAACAAACAGATACGCAGTATTTT
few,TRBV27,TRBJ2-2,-,CASTPSLRVGTNTGELFF,TGTGCCAGCACCCCTTCCCTACGAGTCGGGACGAACACCGGGGAGCTGTTTTTT
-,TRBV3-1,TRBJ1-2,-,CASLGLPYGYTF,TGTGCCAGCCTGGGGCTTCCCTATGGCTACACCTTC
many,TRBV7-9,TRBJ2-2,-,CASSYEMGWTGELFF,TGTGCCAGCAGCTACGAGATGGGTTGGACCGGGGAGCTGTTTTTT
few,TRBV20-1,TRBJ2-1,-,CSDRYNEQFF,TGCAGTGATAGGTACAATGAGCAGTTCTTC
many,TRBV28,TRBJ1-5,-,CASSLFWTASSNQPQHF,TGTGCCAGCAGTTTATTTTGGACGGCAAGTAGCAATCAGCCCCAGCATTTT
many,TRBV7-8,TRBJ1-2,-,CASSLRLDYGYTF,TGTGCCAGCAGCTTAAGGTTGGACTATGGCTACACCTTC
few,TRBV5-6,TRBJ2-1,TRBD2,CASSSLLAGEVNEQFF,TGTGCCAGCAGCTCTCTACTAGCGGGAGAGGTCAATGAGCAGTTCTTC
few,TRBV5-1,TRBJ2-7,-,CASSFFPGDSYEQYF,TGCGCCAGCAGCTTTTTTCCGGGGGACAGCTACGAGCAGTACTTC
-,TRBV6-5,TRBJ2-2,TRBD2,CASSYNGGGAYTGELFF,TGTGCCAGCAGTTACAACGGGGGGGGGGCCTACACCGGGGAGCTGTTTTTT